Detailed here is one T cell receptor (beta chain). Its antigen remains unknown. Regarding donors, all were healthy bone marrow donors. CDR1 is SGHVS, CDR2 FQNEAQ, per germline. V trimming: 3 bases; J trimming: 3 bases; junction bases outside the gene matches: 11. The CDR3 length is 17 residues. PCR was performed using 60 Vbeta and 13 Jbeta primers. TCRdb's copy holds only in-frame clones and misses some; the assay was immunoSEQ multiplex PCR. The sample consists of about 40,000 clones, 60% to 75% of them appearing once. The data stem from a study of cytomegalovirus exposure and HLA in healthy donors. Study background: Genotyping of 400 or so donors showed that over 65% belonged to the Caucasian-associated ancestry cluster.

Study findings and constraints: Cytomegalovirus association was assigned to more than 150 TCR beta chains.

The origin of this receptor is a man aged 40-49 years in good health and CMV-seronegative. The sequenced sample consisted of PBMCs. V is TRBV7-8 and J is TRBJ2-1, with 7 bases lining up with TRBD2. The CDR3 loop reads CASSLSRAGEIYNEQFF. The CDR3 nucleotides read TGTGCCAGCAGCTTGAGCCGTGCGGGGGAGATCTACAATGAGCAGTTCTTC.